These 30 T cell receptor beta chains came from one sample sequenced in a study of blood T cell repertoires in COVID-19. This table comes from immunoSEQ multiplex PCR, and its TCRdb copy is limited to in-frame clones, with some not included. The sample has 300,000 to 350,000 clones, roughly 86% seen once. The sequenced sample was peripheral blood. Receptors were obtained from a young man with COVID-19, enrolled during active disease.

This chain's CDR3 is CASSNTGTGEGQPQHF. The CDR3 nucleotides read TGTGCCAGCAGTAATACCGGGACAGGAGAAGGTCAGCCCCAGCATTTT. J is TRBJ1-5 and V is TRBV6-6, with 8 nucleotides matching TRBD1. Germline V gene data show CDR1 as MNHNY and CDR2 as SVGAGI (reference sequence). The J segment lost 6 bases and the V segment lost 5 bases, leaving 12 bases of the junction unmatched. The CDR3 has 16 amino acids.

This sequence joins TRBV3-1 (or the pseudogene TRBV3-2) and TRBJ2-7; D ambiguous. The CDR3 contains 17 residues. CDR1 LGHDT and CDR2 YNNKEL come from the germline V gene (reference sequence). V lost 0 bases and J 0 bases, leaving 15 bases between the germline ends. CDR3: CASSQDQWPGSSYEQYF. The CDR3, as DNA: TGTGCCAGCAGCCAAGATCAGTGGCCAGGCTCCTCCTACGAGCAGTACTTC.

The genes are TRBV3-1 (or the pseudogene TRBV3-2) and TRBJ2-7; a possible D gene is TRBD1 (5 bases). V lost 2 bases and J 2 bases, leaving 10 bases between the germline ends. The CDR3 length is 14 residues. CDR1 LGHDT and CDR2 YNNKEL come from the germline V gene (reference sequence). As DNA, the CDR3 is TGTGCCAGCAGCCAACGTGGGGCAACCTACGAGCAGTACTTC. It yields the protein CASSQRGATYEQYF.

The rearrangement links TRBV4-1 to TRBJ2-7, with a weak D call TRBD1 (6 bases). From germline, CDR1 is MGHRA and CDR2 YSYEKL. The CDR3 runs to 19 residues. The germline V and J ends were trimmed by 0 bases and 1 base, with 22 bases remaining between them. The CDR3 sequence: CASSQDYIRLDSKSYEQYF. For the CDR3, the DNA is TGCGCCAGCAGCCAAGATTACATCAGGCTGGACAGCAAATCCTACGAGCAGTACTTC.

The genes are TRBV5-1 and TRBJ1-2, with 12 nucleotides matching TRBD1. Losses at the gene ends were 0 bases for V and 3 bases for J; bases not matched to a gene: 9. The CDR3 has 18 amino acids. Per germline, CDR1 SGHRS and CDR2 YFSETQ. In DNA, the CDR3 is TGCGCCAGCAGCTTGGACGGGACAGGGGGCCCCTTAGACTATGGCTACACCTTC. This codes for CASSLDGTGGPLDYGYTF.

The rearrangement joins TRBV4-3 to TRBJ1-2; D is unclear. This CDR3 is built from 16 residues. Germline values: CDR1 LGHNA, CDR2 YSLEER. V was cut by 3 bases and J by 4 bases, with 18 bases left in between. CDR3: CASSHYTDIPPYGYTF. The CDR3 nucleotides are TGCGCCAGCAGCCATTATACCGACATCCCGCCCTATGGCTACACCTTC.

The V gene is TRBV29-1, the J gene TRBJ2-1, with D possibly matching TRBD1 (6 bases). Looked up from germline, CDR1 is SQVTM and CDR2 is ANQGSEA. Trimming removed 5 bases at V and 8 bases at J, with 7 bases between. CDR3 length: 10 amino acids. CDR3 in amino acids: CSVPGDEQFF. For the CDR3, the DNA is TGCAGCGTTCCAGGGGATGAGCAGTTCTTC.

A single count supports this clone. The chain carries TRBV7-2 and TRBJ1-2, with D perhaps TRBD1 (5 bases). With 2 bases removed from V and 13 bases from J, the gap between germline ends came to 17 bases. CDR3 length equals 13 residues. Per germline, CDR1 SGHTA and CDR2 FQGNSA. The CDR3 spells CASSLLWLEGLTF. The CDR3 DNA sequence: TGTGCCAGCAGCTTACTTTGGTTGGAGGGGCTCACCTTC.

V and J are TRBV27 and TRBJ1-4; D not certain. The germline V gene has CDR1 MNHEY and CDR2 SMNVEV (reference sequence). This CDR3 is 14 amino acids long. Trimming removed 2 bases at V and 7 bases at J, with 11 bases between. The CDR3 here is CASSLGHPGEKLFF. CDR3 coding DNA: TGTGCCAGCAGTTTAGGGCACCCCGGTGAAAAACTGTTTTTT. The full variable domain, rest sourced from reference TRBV27 and TRBJ1-4, is EAQVTQNPRYLITVTGKKLTVTCSQNMNHEYMSWYRQDPGLGLRQIYYSMNVEVTDKGDVPEGYKVSRKEKRNFPLILESPSPNQTSLYFCASSLGHPGEKLFFGSGTQLSVL.

The J gene is TRBJ2-1, the V gene TRBV19, with 7 bases aligning to TRBD2. There are 19 residues in the CDR3. Per the germline V gene, CDR1 is LNHDA and CDR2 is SQIVND (reference sequence). V was pared by 1 base and J by 0 bases, with 12 bases of the junction left unmatched. CDR3 amino acids: CASSIASGTTPASYNEQFF. CDR3 nucleotide sequence: TGTGCCAGTAGTATAGCGAGTGGGACTACACCCGCCTCCTACAATGAGCAGTTCTTC.

This clone was counted only a few times. This chain links TRBV18 with TRBJ1-1; D gene ambiguous. Germline CDR1 is KGHSH and CDR2 is LQKENI. The germline V and J ends were trimmed by 3 bases and 5 bases, with 13 bases remaining between them. This CDR3 has 14 amino acids. The CDR3 DNA reads as TGTGCCAGCTCACCCTACTCGGGTGGGACTGAAGCTTTCTTT. Its translation is CASSPYSGGTEAFF.

The chain carries TRBV7-3 and TRBJ1-5; 9 nucleotides line up with TRBD1. J lost 2 bases, V lost 5 bases, and 16 bases had no gene match. Germline-derived CDR1 and CDR2 are SGHTA and FQGTGA. The CDR3 runs to 19 residues. In DNA, the CDR3 is TGTGCCAGCAGCCTCCGGAAGACAGGGGGAAATTGGGGCAATCAGCCCCAGCATTTT. Translation: CASSLRKTGGNWGNQPQHF. The full variable domain, in which reference TRBV7-3 and TRBJ1-5 provide the parts outside the CDR3, is GAGVSQTPSNKVTEKGKYVELRCDPISGHTALYWYRQSLGQGPEFLIYFQGTGAADDSGLPNDRFFAVRPEGSVSTLKIQRTERGDSAVYLCASSLRKTGGNWGNQPQHFGDGTRLSIL.

In its sample, this clone was seen once. This sequence joins TRBV18 and TRBJ2-2, with D unresolved. This CDR3 comprises 14 residues. Looked up from germline, CDR1 is KGHSH and CDR2 is LQKENI. Trimming cost V 2 bases and J 6 bases, with 10 bases left between them. The CDR3 DNA is TGTGCCAGCTCACCAGATACCCGAGCCGGGGAGCTGTTTTTT. It codes for CASSPDTRAGELFF.

This clone was detected a few times. DNA of the CDR3: TGTGCCAGCAGCCCACAAACCCAGGGAGGATATCAGCCCCAGCATTTT. Translating it yields CASSPQTQGGYQPQHF. The J gene is TRBJ1-5, the V gene TRBV4-2, with TRBD1 as a possible D gene (5 bases). The CDR3 runs to 16 residues. Trimming took off 4 bases at V and 5 bases at J, with 18 bases between the two ends. The germline gives CDR1 LGHNA, CDR2 YNFKEQ.

This sequence joins TRBV7-9 and TRBJ2-7; D uncertain. The CDR3 has 13 residues. The V gene lost 3 bases and the J gene lost 3 bases, with 9 bases spanning the gap. Germline CDR1 is SEHNR and CDR2 is FQNEAQ (reference sequence). The CDR3, as DNA: TGTGCCAGCAGCTTCTCCCCCGTCTACGAGCAGTACTTC. Its translation is CASSFSPVYEQYF.

This clone was counted once. The rearrangement links TRBV28 to TRBJ2-5, with 7 bases fitting TRBD2. V lost 8 bases, J lost 5 bases, and 14 bases stayed unmatched. Germline V gene data show CDR1 as MDHEN and CDR2 as SYDVKM. The CDR3 sequence is 15 residues long. Written as DNA, the CDR3 is TGTGCCAGCGGGGTTAGGGGCGGGAGTCTGGAGACCCAGTACTTC. Translation: CASGVRGGSLETQYF.

This chain joins TRBV10-3 and TRBJ1-1; 10 bases agree with TRBD1. The CDR3 is 17 amino acids. The J segment lost 3 bases and the V segment lost 6 bases, leaving 13 bases of the junction unmatched. Germline CDR1 and CDR2: ENHRY and SYGVKD. The CDR3 region has the DNA TGTGCCATCAGCCGAGATATATTGGGACAGGGGTACACTGAAGCTTTCTTT. Translating gives CAISRDILGQGYTEAFF.

This chain uses TRBV10-3 with TRBJ2-7; D remains ambiguous. Trimming shortened V by 2 bases and J by 2 bases, and 7 bases separated the two germline ends. Germline-derived CDR1 and CDR2 are ENHRY and SYGVKD. This CDR3 region has 13 residues. The CDR3: CAISEGTTYEQYF. The CDR3 DNA reads TGTGCCATCAGTGAGGGCACAACCTACGAGCAGTACTTC.

The chain combines TRBV18 with TRBJ1-1, with TRBD1 matching over 7 bases. The ends lost 0 bases at V and 5 bases at J; junction bases unmatched: 9. CDR1 KGHSH and CDR2 LQKENI come from the germline V gene. The CDR3 has 16 amino acids. The CDR3 DNA reads TGTGCCAGCTCACCACCCCGAGACAGGGCGGGGACTGAAGCTTTCTTT. Amino acids: CASSPPRDRAGTEAFF.

This clone has a single count. V is TRBV18 and J is TRBJ1-2, with D hard to call. The CDR3 has 16 residues. The V end lost 2 bases, the J end lost 0 bases, and 13 bases lay between the germline ends. CDR1 KGHSH and CDR2 LQKENI come from the germline V gene. The CDR3 is CASSPEAALANYGYTF. CDR3 coding DNA: TGTGCCAGCTCACCAGAGGCAGCCCTAGCTAACTATGGCTACACCTTC.

This clone was detected once. The chain has TRBV3-1 (or the pseudogene TRBV3-2) and TRBJ1-2; 8 bases fit TRBD1. Germline V lookup: CDR1 LGHDT, CDR2 YNNKEL (reference sequence). CDR3 length: 15 residues. The V gene end was trimmed by 1 base and the J gene end by 4 bases; junction bases not matched to a gene: 5. The CDR3 reads CASSQAPTGAYGYTF. Written as DNA, the CDR3 is TGTGCCAGCAGCCAAGCGCCGACAGGGGCCTATGGCTACACCTTC.

The table lists this clone with many counts. The rearrangement uses TRBV5-6 and TRBJ1-2; 10 positions match TRBD1. CDR3 length: 13 residues. V gave up 3 bases and J gave up 6 bases; unmatched junction bases: 2. Germline values: CDR1 SGHDT, CDR2 YYEEEE. This chain's CDR3 is CASSSGTGDGYTF. The DNA for the CDR3 is TGTGCCAGCAGCTCCGGGACAGGGGATGGCTACACCTTC. Drawing the rest from reference TRBV5-6 and TRBJ1-2, the complete variable domain is DAGVTQSPTHLIKTRGQQVTLRCSPKSGHDTVSWYQQALGQGPQFIFQYYEEEERQRGNFPDRFSGHQFPNYSSELNVNALLLGDSALYLCASSSGTGDGYTFGSGTRLTVV.

The V and J genes are TRBV10-3 and TRBJ2-1, with 10 bases lining up with TRBD2. CDR3 length: 18 amino acids. CDR1 and CDR2 from the germline V gene are ENHRY and SYGVKD. The J segment lost 3 bases and the V segment lost 6 bases, leaving 14 bases of the junction unmatched. The CDR3 nucleotides are TGTGCCATCAGATCTCTGGGAAGGGGGACTAGCGACTACAATGAGCAGTTCTTC. This translates into CAIRSLGRGTSDYNEQFF.

The genes are TRBV15 and TRBJ1-5, with 8 bases lining up with TRBD1. Germline-derived CDR1 and CDR2 are LNHNV and YYDKDF (reference sequence). The CDR3 contains 18 residues. V lost 2 bases to trimming and J lost 1 base; unmatched junction nucleotides: 10. The DNA of the CDR3 is TGTGCCACCAGCAGAACTCAAGGACAGGGTAGGAGCAATCAGCCCCAGCATTTT. This gives the protein CATSRTQGQGRSNQPQHF.

This rearrangement joins TRBV19 to TRBJ1-1; perhaps TRBD1 as D (6 bases). Germline lookup yields CDR1 LNHDA and CDR2 SQIVND (reference sequence). CDR3 length: 15 residues. Trimming took off 2 bases at V and 1 base at J, with 11 bases between the two ends. The CDR3 nucleotides read TGTGCCAGTAGTATAATAGGGGGGGGGAACACTGAAGCTTTCTTT. Its translation: CASSIIGGGNTEAFF.

This clone was detected once. The chain links TRBV28 to TRBJ1-5, with 8 bases identical to TRBD1. This CDR3 region has 17 residues. Germline trimming cut 2 bases from V and 5 bases from J; bases unmatched to any gene: 11. The V gene's germline CDR1 is MDHEN and CDR2 SYDVKM. CDR3 DNA sequence: TGTGCCAGCAGTTTAGCTCTTGGACAGGGATTCCATCAGCCCCAGCATTTT. Protein sequence: CASSLALGQGFHQPQHF.

This chain links TRBV9 with TRBJ1-5; perhaps TRBD1 as D (5 bases). Germline V gene data show CDR1 as SGDLS and CDR2 as YYNGEE. The CDR3 consists of 16 residues. V was clipped by 4 bases and J by 6 bases, with 20 bases between them. The CDR3 bases are TGTGCCAGCAGCCCAGAAGGTGGGGCCGATGGTCAGCCCCAGCATTTT. Protein sequence: CASSPEGGADGQPQHF.

This chain links TRBV20-1 with TRBJ2-3; D gene ambiguous. Germline V gene sequence: CDR1 DFQATT, CDR2 SNEGSKA (reference sequence). This CDR3 has 15 residues. V shed 3 bases and J shed 4 bases, with 17 bases lying between them. In DNA form, the CDR3 reads TGCAGTGCTAGTAAGCCTCCTTGGAGCCCAGATACGCAGTATTTT. Residues: CSASKPPWSPDTQYF.

The J gene is TRBJ1-1, the V gene TRBV7-6; TRBD1 matches at 8 bases. Germline assignment: CDR1 SGHVS and CDR2 FNYEAQ. Unmatched junction bases numbered 7, after V lost 4 bases and J lost 0 bases. This CDR3 has 16 amino acids. CDR3: CASSSRQGTMNTEAFF. The CDR3 region has the DNA TGTGCCAGCAGCTCCCGACAGGGGACCATGAACACTGAAGCTTTCTTT.

This clone has a handful of counts. The chain recombines TRBV7-3 with TRBJ2-1; TRBD2 matches 12 bases. In germline, CDR1 is SGHTA, CDR2 FQGTGA. The CDR3 runs to 15 residues. The J segment lost 6 bases and the V segment lost 4 bases, leaving 4 bases of the junction unmatched. CDR3: CASSSTSGGPNEQFF. The CDR3 DNA sequence: TGTGCCAGCAGCTCTACTAGCGGGGGGCCCAATGAGCAGTTCTTC.